The 17 T cell receptor beta chains given below trace back to one sample, sequenced in a study of blood T cell repertoires in COVID-19. TCRdb keeps only in-frame clones here, not all; method: immunoSEQ multiplex PCR. The sample has approximately 200,000 clones, approximately 90% seen once. The sequenced material came from PBMCs or T cells enriched from blood (not recorded which). The receptors here all came from a man younger than 40 who had recovered from COVID-19.

The chain employs TRBV6-5 and TRBJ2-2, with TRBD2 as a possible D gene (7 bases). Germline V CDR1 and CDR2: MNHEY, SVGAGI. The CDR3 consists of 16 residues. Trimming removed 2 bases from V and 5 bases from J, with 15 bases in between. CDR3 residues: CASSYRAGAETGELFF. Here the CDR3 DNA reads TGTGCCAGCAGTTACAGGGCGGGGGCGGAAACCGGGGAGCTGTTTTTT.

The chain has TRBV6-5 and TRBJ2-7; TRBD1 aligns across 10 bases. CDR3 length: 13 residues. The trim removed 7 bases at V and 4 bases at J, leaving 4 bases unmatched. In germline, CDR1 is MNHEY, CDR2 SVGAGI. The CDR3 region has the DNA TGTGCCAGCAAAAGGGACAGGGGTTACGAGCAGTACTTC. Translation: CASKRDRGYEQYF.

The gene calls are TRBV7-9 and TRBJ2-5; TRBD2 matches 7 bases. The germline V gene has CDR1 SEHNR and CDR2 FQNEAQ (reference sequence). With V trimmed by 6 bases and J by 2 bases, 9 bases remained unmatched. This CDR3 spans 15 amino acids. Here the CDR3 DNA reads TGTGCCAGCAGTCGTAGACTAGCTGAACAAGAGACCCAGTACTTC. Protein sequence: CASSRRLAEQETQYF. The variable domain in full, with the rest retrieved from reference TRBV7-9 and TRBJ2-5, is DTGVSQNPRHKITKRGQNVTFRCDPISEHNRLYWYRQTLGQGPEFLTYFQNEAQLEKSRLLSDRFSAERPKGSFSTLEIQRTEQGDSAMYLCASSRRLAEQETQYFGPGTRLLVL.

This clone was counted once. The gene calls are TRBV5-1 and TRBJ2-5, with 12 nucleotides matching TRBD2. Trimming took 0 bases from V and 5 from J; bases not matched to a gene: 11. The CDR3 spans 18 residues. Germline CDR1 is SGHRS and CDR2 is YFSETQ. CDR3 bases: TGCGCCAGCAGCTTGGAAGGTGCTAGCGGGGGGGCGAGGGAGACCCAGTACTTC. As protein: CASSLEGASGGARETQYF. The full variable domain, its missing parts supplied by reference TRBV5-1 and TRBJ2-5, is KAGVTQTPRYLIKTRGQQVTLSCSPISGHRSVSWYQQTPGQGLQFLFEYFSETQRNKGNFPGRFSGRQFSNSRSEMNVSTLELGDSALYLCASSLEGASGGARETQYFGPGTRLLVL.

The chain links TRBV19 to TRBJ1-2; weak D call: TRBD1 (5 bases). Between the trimmed V and J ends, which lost 6 bases and 1 base, there was a span of 12 bases. The CDR3 covers 14 residues. CDR1 and CDR2 from the germline V gene are LNHDA and SQIVND (reference sequence). This CDR3 is CASRPDTYNYGYTF. The CDR3 coding sequence is TGTGCCAGTAGACCGGACACCTATAACTATGGCTACACCTTC.

The genes are TRBV11-2 and TRBJ2-1, with 7 bases fitting TRBD1. Germline V gene data show CDR1 as SGHAT and CDR2 as FQNNGV. Trimming took 2 bases from V and 8 from J; bases not matched to a gene: 21. This CDR3 has 19 residues. The CDR3 here is CASSLKHPRTGLSPYEQFF. As DNA, the CDR3 is TGTGCCAGCAGCTTAAAACACCCCAGGACAGGTTTATCTCCATATGAGCAGTTCTTC.

V gene TRBV27 combines with J gene TRBJ2-1; TRBD2 matches 12 bases. The CDR3 contains 17 residues. V lost 5 bases and J lost 0; bases outside the gene matches: 5. The germline V gene has CDR1 MNHEY and CDR2 SMNVEV (reference sequence). The CDR3 loop reads CASSTGLAGTSYNEQFF. The CDR3 DNA is TGTGCCAGCAGTACAGGACTAGCGGGGACCTCCTACAATGAGCAGTTCTTC.

This clone was counted a single time. The rearrangement joins TRBV19 to TRBJ1-5, with D perhaps matching TRBD1 (5 bases). Trimming pared 1 base from V and 7 bases from J, leaving 8 bases between. Per germline, CDR1 LNHDA and CDR2 SQIVND (reference sequence). The CDR3 length is 13 residues. CDR3 sequence: CASSIVRGQPQHF. The CDR3 region has the DNA TGTGCCAGTAGTATAGTCCGGGGGCAGCCCCAGCATTTT.

V gene TRBV28 combines with J gene TRBJ2-3; possible D gene TRBD2, 6 bases. V shed 6 bases and J shed 1 base, with 17 bases lying between them. Germline loops: CDR1 MDHEN, CDR2 SYDVKM. The length of the CDR3 is 16 residues. The CDR3: CASSSAWGVGTDTQYF. As DNA, the CDR3 is TGTGCCAGCAGCTCTGCGTGGGGGGTCGGCACAGATACGCAGTATTTT.

The chain recombines TRBV5-1 with TRBJ1-1, with D tentatively TRBD1 (5 bases). With 5 bases removed from V and 4 bases from J, the gap between germline ends came to 6 bases. Germline CDR1 reads SGHRS; CDR2 reads YFSETQ. The CDR3 is 11 amino acids. CDR3 region: CASRDSTEAFF. The CDR3 DNA follows: TGCGCCAGCAGAGACAGCACTGAAGCTTTCTTT.

This clone was recorded once. This chain connects TRBV13 to TRBJ2-2; the match to TRBD2 covers 9 bases. CDR3 length: 15 residues. V was clipped by 5 bases and J by 2 bases; unmatched bases: 3. The germline gives CDR1 PRHDT, CDR2 FYEKMQ (reference sequence). In DNA form, the CDR3 reads TGTGCCAGCAGCCCGGGACTAGCTAACACCGGGGAGCTGTTTTTT. This translates into CASSPGLANTGELFF.

This clone has just a few counts. V and J are TRBV6-5 and TRBJ1-1; 8 bases line up with TRBD1. In germline, CDR1 is MNHEY, CDR2 SVGAGI. The CDR3 consists of 15 residues. V lost 4 bases and J lost 6; bases outside the gene matches: 10. The CDR3 is CASSSTGVRGPEAFF. For the CDR3, the DNA is TGTGCCAGCAGTTCGACAGGGGTTCGAGGTCCTGAAGCTTTCTTT.

The chain joins TRBV27 to TRBJ2-5; 8 nucleotides match TRBD1. CDR1 and CDR2 (germline): MNHEY, SMNVEV (reference sequence). CDR3 length: 14 residues. V lost 5 bases to trimming and J lost 4 bases; unmatched junction nucleotides: 6. The CDR3 nucleotides are TGTGCCAGCAGTGGCCAGGGGGCTTCAGAGACCCAGTACTTC. Amino acids: CASSGQGASETQYF.

V is TRBV29-1 and J is TRBJ1-2; D is undetermined. CDR1 and CDR2 (germline): SQVTM, ANQGSEA. This CDR3 contains 12 residues. V shed 2 bases and J shed 4 bases, with 8 bases lying between them. In DNA form, the CDR3 reads TGCAGCGTTGAAAAGGGAGCCTATGGCTACACCTTC. As protein: CSVEKGAYGYTF.

The V and J genes are TRBV24-1 and TRBJ2-1; 13 bases match TRBD2. This CDR3 is built from 16 residues. Per the germline V gene, CDR1 is KGHDR and CDR2 is SFDVKD. The ends lost 1 base at V and 6 bases at J; junction bases unmatched: 2. The CDR3 is CATSDLGLAGANEQFF. The DNA of the CDR3 is TGTGCCACCAGTGATTTAGGACTAGCGGGGGCCAATGAGCAGTTCTTC.

The chain has TRBV6-5 and TRBJ2-3; 7 nucleotides line up with TRBD1. V lost 6 bases and J lost 0; bases outside the gene matches: 6. Germline lookup yields CDR1 MNHEY and CDR2 SVGAGI. The CDR3 is made up of 15 amino acids. This CDR3 reads CASSKQGLSTDTQYF. The CDR3 region has the DNA TGTGCCAGCAGCAAACAGGGGTTGAGCACAGATACGCAGTATTTT.

The sample holds one count of this clone. The chain uses TRBV23-1 and TRBJ2-7, with 9 bases lining up with TRBD1. TRBV23-1 is labeled an ORF, and its function is uncertain. The V segment lost 3 bases and the J segment 0 bases; nucleotides outside the gene matches: 6. The CDR3 length is 16 residues. CDR3: CASSHPGTGSSYEQYF. The CDR3, as DNA: TGCGCCAGCAGTCACCCCGGGACAGGGAGCTCCTACGAGCAGTACTTC.